A single sample gave rise to the 10 T cell receptor beta chains below, sequenced in a study of spatial heterogeneity in lung cancer. Described time point: sample taken at primary tumor resection. Their target antigens are unknown. General observations from the study: Higher tumor mutation counts went along with higher counts of expanded intratumoral alpha and beta TCRs.

Using its own MiXCR run on the 5' RACE reads, TCRdb lists one record per CDR3 protein. The table shows around 20,000 distinct CDR3 sequences, with about 2.7% occurring only once. The sample here was lung tumor tissue, taken at surgery. Source of these receptors: a male donor with early-stage non-small cell lung cancer.

The sample holds many counts of this clonotype. CDR3 residues: CAAATGGLSPQHF. The CDR3 DNA sequence: TGTGCCGCGGCGACAGGAGGCTTAAGCCCCCAGCATTTT. J is TRBJ1-5 and V is TRBV10-3; tentatively, D is TRBD1 (6 bases). CDR3 size: 13 residues. Trimming cost V 11 bases and J 10 bases, with 21 bases left between them. Germline-derived CDR1 and CDR2 are ENHRY and SYGVKD.

This clonotype was counted at least ten times. The V call is TRBV27, the J call TRBJ2-2; 13 nucleotides agree with TRBD2. The CDR3 extends over 16 amino acids. V trimming: 4 bases; J trimming: 4 bases; junction bases outside the gene matches: 3. Germline assignment: CDR1 MNHEY and CDR2 SMNVEV (reference sequence). For the CDR3, the DNA is TGTGCCAGCAGTTGGACTAGCGGGAGCGGCACCGGGGAGCTGTTTTTT. Its translation: CASSWTSGSGTGELFF.

In its sample, this clonotype was seen many times. The chain couples TRBV24-1 to TRBJ2-3, with D perhaps TRBD1 (6 bases). The CDR3 is 15 amino acids. V was cut by 1 base and J by 5 bases, with 12 bases left in between. CDR1 is KGHDR, CDR2 SFDVKD, per germline. CDR3 sequence: CATSDFDGRGDTQYF. In DNA form, the CDR3 reads TGTGCCACCAGTGATTTCGACGGCAGGGGAGATACGCAGTATTTT.

This clonotype showed up many times. This chain links TRBV7-6 with TRBJ2-1; 7 nucleotides match TRBD1. The CDR3 is 19 amino acids. With 5 bases clipped from V and 6 bases from J, the junction kept 22 bases outside the gene matches. Germline V CDR1 and CDR2: SGHVS, FNYEAQ. The DNA for the CDR3 is TGTGCCAGCAGCCAGTCAGGGGGAGCCCCCGGGCCGCACCTCAATGAGCAGTTCTTC. As protein: CASSQSGGAPGPHLNEQFF.

This clonotype showed up many times. This chain links TRBV5-5 with TRBJ1-1, with no clear D. This CDR3 has 12 residues. The germline V and J ends were trimmed by 0 bases and 10 bases, with 10 bases remaining between them. Germline loops: CDR1 SGHKS, CDR2 YYEKEE (reference sequence). CDR3 sequence reads: CASSLDTGSAFF. CDR3 DNA: TGTGCCAGCAGCTTGGATACGGGTTCAGCTTTCTTT. Based on the CDR3 plus reference TRBV5-5 and TRBJ1-1, the full variable domain is DAGVTQSPTHLIKTRGQQVTLRCSPISGHKSVSWYQQVLGQGPQFIFQYYEKEERGRGNFPDRFSARQFPNYSSELNVNALLLGDSALYLCASSLDTGSAFFGQGTRLTVV.

In its sample, this clonotype was seen many times. The chain links TRBV6-5 to TRBJ2-7, with D hard to call. The CDR3 contains 16 residues. Germline V gene data show CDR1 as MNHEY and CDR2 as SVGAGI. Trimming removed 2 bases at V and 3 bases at J, with 17 bases between. The CDR3 loop reads CASSYGPAEIYYEQYF. As DNA, the CDR3 is TGTGCCAGCAGTTACGGCCCGGCAGAGATTTACTACGAGCAGTACTTC.

This clonotype was observed at least ten times. This rearrangement joins TRBV4-3 to TRBJ2-7; 11 bases fit TRBD1. The CDR3 has 16 amino acids. The V gene end was trimmed by 0 bases and the J gene end by 4 bases; junction bases not matched to a gene: 5. Germline V gene lookup returns CDR1 LGHNA and CDR2 YSLEER. CDR3 protein: CASSQETGTGGYEQYF. The CDR3 DNA is TGCGCCAGCAGCCAAGAGACCGGGACAGGGGGATACGAGCAGTACTTC.

This clonotype occurred many times. J is TRBJ2-3 and V is TRBV29-1; D is tentatively TRBD1 or TRBD2 (5 bases each). V lost 5 bases and J lost 5, with 20 bases in between. The germline CDR1 and CDR2 sequences are SQVTM and ANQGSEA. This CDR3 contains 15 residues. The CDR3 DNA is TGCAGCGTTAAAGGAAAGAGGGGAATTGGAGATACGCAGTATTTT. Protein: CSVKGKRGIGDTQYF.

At least ten counts were recorded for this clonotype. The genes are TRBV20-1 and TRBJ1-2, with no clear D. CDR1 and CDR2 (germline): DFQATT, SNEGSKA (reference sequence). The CDR3 spans 15 residues. The germline V and J ends were trimmed by 0 bases and 0 bases, with 11 bases remaining between them. In DNA form, the CDR3 reads TGCAGTGCTAGAGAGTATTGGGGAGCTAACTATGGCTACACCTTC. It translates to CSAREYWGANYGYTF.

The table lists this clonotype with many counts. V usage is TRBV30 and J usage is TRBJ1-2; TRBD1 is a possible D gene (5 bases). Looked up from germline, CDR1 is GTSNPN and CDR2 is SVGIG (reference sequence). The CDR3 spans 12 residues. V was trimmed by 2 bases and J by 6 bases, leaving 10 bases between them. CDR3 loop: CAWSTTDNGYTF. CDR3 in DNA: TGTGCCTGGAGTACGACAGACAATGGCTACACCTTC.